The next 21 T cell receptor beta chains were all read from a single sample in a study of blood T cell repertoires in COVID-19. Measured with immunoSEQ multiplex PCR; TCRdb has only the in-frame clones, and not every one. Here the sample spans 450,000 or so clones, roughly 91% being singletons. The sequencing input was PBMCs or T cells enriched from blood (not recorded which). The receptors shown here come from a young man who had recovered from COVID-19.

This chain uses TRBV5-1 with TRBJ2-2, with a weak D call TRBD1 (6 bases). Trimming took 4 bases from V and 7 from J, leaving 14 bases between them. The CDR3 covers 14 residues. Germline assignment: CDR1 SGHRS and CDR2 YFSETQ. The CDR3 region has the DNA TGCGCCAGCAGCGAACAGGGACGGCTCGGGGAGCTGTTTTTT. Its protein product is CASSEQGRLGELFF.

V usage is TRBV10-3 and J usage is TRBJ2-1; 7 bases are a match to TRBD2. V lost 11 bases, J lost 6 bases, and 16 bases stayed unmatched. The CDR3 contains 15 residues. Germline V gene lookup returns CDR1 ENHRY and CDR2 SYGVKD. CDR3 nucleotide sequence: TGTGCCCTCTCCAGACTGGGGGGGTTTGGCAATGAGCAGTTCTTC. Residues: CALSRLGGFGNEQFF.

This rearrangement joins TRBV5-1 to TRBJ1-4; 9 bases align to TRBD1. V lost 0 bases, J lost 3 bases, and 3 bases stayed unmatched. CDR1 is SGHRS and CDR2 is YFSETQ in the germline V gene. This CDR3 is built from 16 residues. CDR3 loop: CASSLGDRAANEKLFF. CDR3 DNA sequence: TGCGCCAGCAGCTTGGGGGACAGGGCCGCTAATGAAAAACTGTTTTTT.

This chain connects TRBV5-1 to TRBJ1-4; TRBD1 aligns across 7 bases. CDR3 length: 15 residues. Trimming took 7 bases from V and 5 from J; bases not matched to a gene: 11. Germline assignment: CDR1 SGHRS and CDR2 YFSETQ. In nucleotides, the CDR3 is TGCGCCAGCTCGACTCAGGGACAGAAGAATGAAAAACTGTTTTTT. This translates into CASSTQGQKNEKLFF.

The chain has TRBV19 and TRBJ1-5; D might be TRBD1 (6 bases). Trimming removed 7 bases from V and 6 bases from J, with 19 bases in between. The germline CDR1 and CDR2 sequences are LNHDA and SQIVND (reference sequence). The CDR3 is 15 amino acids. For the CDR3, the DNA is TGTGCCAGTACATCCAGGGGATCCGATGGTCAGCCCCAGCATTTT. Translating gives CASTSRGSDGQPQHF.

This clone was found once. The V gene is TRBV2, the J gene TRBJ2-5; TRBD2 matches 9 bases. V dropped 6 bases and J dropped 5; count of bases not matched to a gene: 10. Germline CDR1 SNHLY, CDR2 FYNNEI. The CDR3 sequence is 15 residues long. CDR3 coding DNA: TGTGCCAGCAGAGTGGGACTAGCTCTTTCGGAGACCCAGTACTTC. Its protein product is CASRVGLALSETQYF.

The rearrangement uses TRBV6-5 and TRBJ1-6; 7 positions agree with TRBD1. The CDR3 runs 15 residues. The germline CDR1 and CDR2 sequences are MNHEY and SVGAGI. J lost 7 bases, V lost 8 bases, and 11 bases had no gene match. The CDR3 region has the DNA TGTGCCAGCGGTATGAGGGGACAGCGAAATTCACCCCTCCACTTT. It encodes CASGMRGQRNSPLHF.

The chain uses TRBV6-2 or TRBV6-3 and TRBJ1-5; D is possibly TRBD1 (5 bases). The germline CDR1 and CDR2 sequences are MNHEY and SVGEGT. Trimming took off 4 bases at V and 7 bases at J, with 26 bases between the two ends. The CDR3 sequence is 18 residues long. The CDR3 DNA reads TGTGCCAGCAGTTCCCCCCTGGGGCAGGGATTCTTCGGGCAGCCCCAGCATTTT. This sequence encodes CASSSPLGQGFFGQPQHF.

This chain joins TRBV29-1 and TRBJ2-3; D perhaps matches TRBD1 (5 bases). Between the trimmed V and J ends, which lost 5 bases and 0 bases, there was a span of 15 bases. The germline V gene has CDR1 SQVTM and CDR2 ANQGSEA. The CDR3 loop spans 15 amino acids. The CDR3 nucleotides are TGCAGCGTTAATCTAGGGGCGGAAAGCACAGATACGCAGTATTTT. Its protein product is CSVNLGAESTDTQYF.

The V gene is TRBV7-9, the J gene TRBJ1-1; D gene unclear. V lost 2 bases and J lost 0, with 7 bases in between. CDR1 is SEHNR and CDR2 is FQNEAQ in the germline V gene (reference sequence). The CDR3 extends over 14 amino acids. The CDR3 reads CASSLWEVNTEAFF. In DNA form, the CDR3 reads TGTGCCAGCAGCTTATGGGAGGTGAACACTGAAGCTTTCTTT. The full variable domain, its missing parts supplied by reference TRBV7-9 and TRBJ1-1, is DTGVSQNPRHKITKRGQNVTFRCDPISEHNRLYWYRQTLGQGPEFLTYFQNEAQLEKSRLLSDRFSAERPKGSFSTLEIQRTEQGDSAMYLCASSLWEVNTEAFFGQGTRLTVV.

This rearrangement joins TRBV6-6 to TRBJ1-2; no definite D call. This CDR3 contains 11 residues. Trimming shortened V by 6 bases and J by 2 bases, and 4 bases separated the two germline ends. Germline V gives CDR1 MNHNY, CDR2 SVGAGI (reference sequence). In nucleotides, the CDR3 is TGTGCCAGCAGAACAAACTATGGCTACACCTTC. It codes for CASRTNYGYTF.

V and J are TRBV20-1 and TRBJ1-6, with a tentative D call TRBD1 (6 bases). CDR3 length: 11 residues. Germline V lookup: CDR1 DFQATT, CDR2 SNEGSKA (reference sequence). CDR3 protein: CAGGFNSPLHF. CDR3 nucleotide sequence: TGCGCGGGGGGCTTTAATTCACCCCTCCACTTT.

The V and J genes are TRBV7-8 and TRBJ2-5, with 14 bases identical to TRBD2. In germline, CDR1 is SGHVS, CDR2 FQNEAQ. The CDR3 runs to 16 residues. V trimming: 0 bases; J trimming: 3 bases; junction bases outside the gene matches: 0. CDR3 in amino acids: CASSLAGLAGEETQYF. CDR3 nucleotides: TGTGCCAGCAGCTTAGCGGGACTAGCGGGAGAAGAGACCCAGTACTTC.

The V call is TRBV11-2, the J call TRBJ2-7; D is perhaps TRBD2 (6 bases). The V and J ends lost 1 base and 2 bases respectively, with 12 bases between them. Germline V CDR1 and CDR2: SGHAT, FQNNGV. The CDR3 is made up of 15 amino acids. The CDR3 DNA reads as TGTGCCAGCAGCTTAGCCACGGGAGCCACCTACGAGCAGTACTTC. It encodes CASSLATGATYEQYF.

This chain connects TRBV24-1 to TRBJ1-1; TRBD1 aligns across 9 bases. The trim removed 3 bases at V and 2 bases at J, leaving 6 bases unmatched. The CDR3 is made up of 16 amino acids. The germline V gene encodes CDR1 KGHDR and CDR2 SFDVKD. CDR3 region: CATSDGGQGTNTEAFF. CDR3 DNA: TGTGCCACCAGTGATGGGGGACAGGGAACCAACACTGAAGCTTTCTTT.

The V gene is TRBV24-1, the J gene TRBJ2-3; 7 bases match TRBD1. CDR3 length: 16 amino acids. From germline, CDR1 is KGHDR and CDR2 SFDVKD. V shed 4 bases, J shed 1 base, and the junction held 7 bases outside the gene matches. This chain's CDR3 is CATSEQTGLGTDTQYF. In nucleotides, the CDR3 is TGTGCCACCAGTGAGCAGACAGGGTTGGGCACAGATACGCAGTATTTT.

The J gene is TRBJ1-2, the V gene TRBV2; D may be TRBD1 (6 bases). V was clipped by 6 bases and J by 3 bases, with 17 bases between them. The CDR3 length is 15 residues. Germline CDR1 SNHLY, CDR2 FYNNEI. The CDR3 DNA is TGTGCCAGCAGCTCGGGGGGGCAAGCTTACTATGGCTACACCTTC. Translation: CASSSGGQAYYGYTF.

This chain joins TRBV27 and TRBJ1-4; no firm D call. Trimming removed 4 bases at V and 5 bases at J, with 17 bases between. This CDR3 has 16 amino acids. Looked up from germline, CDR1 is MNHEY and CDR2 is SMNVEV (reference sequence). In nucleotides, the CDR3 is TGTGCCAGCAGTTGGTCAGGCGGAGGGCGAAATGAAAAACTGTTTTTT. Translation gives CASSWSGGGRNEKLFF.

The chain has TRBV3-1 (or the pseudogene TRBV3-2) and TRBJ2-5; 7 bases are a match to TRBD1. The CDR3 is 14 residues long. The germline V gene has CDR1 LGHDT and CDR2 YNNKEL (reference sequence). Trimming removed 4 bases from V and 11 bases from J; junction bases left unmatched: 13. The CDR3 region has the DNA TGTGCCAGCAGCCCCGCGACAGGGACCGCGGGTCAGTACTTC. This sequence encodes CASSPATGTAGQYF.

DNA of the CDR3: TGTGCCACCAGCAGAGCGGGGGATGGCAGGGAGCAGTTCTTC. This codes for CATSRAGDGREQFF. The rearrangement links TRBV15 to TRBJ2-1; TRBD2 is a possible D gene (6 bases). CDR1 and CDR2 (germline): LNHNV, YYDKDF (reference sequence). The CDR3 extends over 14 amino acids. Trimming left V 1 base short and J 10 bases short, with 14 bases between.

The genes are TRBV27 and TRBJ1-4, with no clear D. The CDR3 runs 15 residues. The germline V gene encodes CDR1 MNHEY and CDR2 SMNVEV (reference sequence). The V and J ends lost 3 bases and 8 bases respectively, with 16 bases between them. The CDR3 sequence: CASSFSSLGEEKLFF. The CDR3 DNA reads as TGTGCCAGCAGTTTCTCCAGCCTTGGAGAGGAAAAACTGTTTTTT.